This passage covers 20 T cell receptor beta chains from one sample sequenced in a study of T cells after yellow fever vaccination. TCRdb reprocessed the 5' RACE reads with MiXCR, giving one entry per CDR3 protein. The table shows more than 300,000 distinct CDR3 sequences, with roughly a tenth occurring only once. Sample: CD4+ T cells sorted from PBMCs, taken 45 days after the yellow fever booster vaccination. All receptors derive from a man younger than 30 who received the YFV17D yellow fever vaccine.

The CDR3 bases are TGTGCCAGCAGTAACCGGGGACAGGAGGGAGAAAAACTGTTTTTT. Amino acids: CASSNRGQEGEKLFF. V and J are TRBV28 and TRBJ1-4; 8 positions match TRBD1. Germline V gene data show CDR1 as MDHEN and CDR2 as SYDVKM. V shed 5 bases and J 8 bases; nucleotides not matched to a gene: 10. The CDR3 spans 15 residues.

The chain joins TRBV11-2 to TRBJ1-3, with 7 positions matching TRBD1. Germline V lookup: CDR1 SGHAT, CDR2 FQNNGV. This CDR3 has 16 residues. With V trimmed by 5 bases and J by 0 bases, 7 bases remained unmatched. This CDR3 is CASSLTGTASGNTIYF. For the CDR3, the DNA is TGTGCCAGCAGCCTGACCGGGACAGCCTCTGGAAACACCATATATTTT. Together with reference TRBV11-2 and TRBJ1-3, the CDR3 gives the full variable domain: EAGVAQSPRYKIIEKRQSVAFWCNPISGHATLYWYQQILGQGPKLLIQFQNNGVVDDSQLPKDRFSAERLKGVDSTLKIQPAKLEDSAVYLCASSLTGTASGNTIYFGEGSWLTVV.

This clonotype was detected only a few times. Written as DNA, the CDR3 is TGTGCCACCCGGAGGACGGCAAGCTCCTACAATGAGCAGTTCTTC. Its translation is CATRRTASSYNEQFF. The V and J genes are TRBV7-3 and TRBJ2-1; possibly TRBD2 for D (5 bases). Per the germline V gene, CDR1 is SGHTA and CDR2 is FQGTGA. Trimming removed 10 bases from V and 0 bases from J, with 16 bases in between. CDR3 length equals 15 residues.

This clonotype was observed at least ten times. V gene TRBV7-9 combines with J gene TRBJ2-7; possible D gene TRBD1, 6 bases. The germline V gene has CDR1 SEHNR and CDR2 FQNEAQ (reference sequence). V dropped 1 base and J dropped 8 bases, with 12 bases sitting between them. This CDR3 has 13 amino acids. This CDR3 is CASSLDGGVKQYV. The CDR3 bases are TGTGCCAGCAGCTTAGATGGGGGCGTGAAGCAGTACGTC.

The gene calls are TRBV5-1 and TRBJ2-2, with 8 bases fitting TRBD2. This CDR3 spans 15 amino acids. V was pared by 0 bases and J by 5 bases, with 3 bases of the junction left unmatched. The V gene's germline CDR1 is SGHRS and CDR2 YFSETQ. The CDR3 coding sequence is TGCGCCAGCAGCTTGGCCCTAGCGGGTACCGGGGAGCTGTTTTTT. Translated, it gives CASSLALAGTGELFF.

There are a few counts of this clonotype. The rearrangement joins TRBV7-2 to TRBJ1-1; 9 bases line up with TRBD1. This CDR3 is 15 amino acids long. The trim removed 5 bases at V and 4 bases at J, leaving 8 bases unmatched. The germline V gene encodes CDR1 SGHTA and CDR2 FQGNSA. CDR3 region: CASSNRGREGTEAFF. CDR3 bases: TGTGCCAGCAGCAACAGGGGGCGCGAGGGCACTGAAGCTTTCTTT.

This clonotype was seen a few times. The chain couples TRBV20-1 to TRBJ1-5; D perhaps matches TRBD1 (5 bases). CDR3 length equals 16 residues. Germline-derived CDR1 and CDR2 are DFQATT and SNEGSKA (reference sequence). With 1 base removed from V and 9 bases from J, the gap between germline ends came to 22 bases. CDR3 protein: CSARVIGPGPSRPQHF. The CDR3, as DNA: TGCAGTGCTAGAGTGATTGGGCCAGGGCCAAGTAGGCCCCAGCATTTT.

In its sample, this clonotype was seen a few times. DNA for the CDR3: TGTGCCCACAGCGGTTTCTATGGCTACACCTTC. It specifies CAHSGFYGYTF. V and J are TRBV19 and TRBJ1-2; no clear D gene. The CDR3 is 11 residues long. Trimming took off 11 bases at V and 4 bases at J, with 11 bases between the two ends. Germline V gene data show CDR1 as LNHDA and CDR2 as SQIVND (reference sequence).

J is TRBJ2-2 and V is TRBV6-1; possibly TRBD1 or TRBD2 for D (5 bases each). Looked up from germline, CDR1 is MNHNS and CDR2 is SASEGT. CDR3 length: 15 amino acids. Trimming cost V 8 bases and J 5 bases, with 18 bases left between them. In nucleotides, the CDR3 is TGTGCCAGCTCGGGACGACGCGGTTTTACCGGGGAGCTGTTTTTT. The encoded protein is CASSGRRGFTGELFF.

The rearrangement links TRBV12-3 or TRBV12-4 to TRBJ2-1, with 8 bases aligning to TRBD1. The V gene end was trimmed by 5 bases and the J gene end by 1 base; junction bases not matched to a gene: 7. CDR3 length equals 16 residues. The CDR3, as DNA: TGTGCCAGCAGTCGACGACAGGGGAGGTCCTACAATGAGCAGTTCTTC. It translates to CASSRRQGRSYNEQFF.

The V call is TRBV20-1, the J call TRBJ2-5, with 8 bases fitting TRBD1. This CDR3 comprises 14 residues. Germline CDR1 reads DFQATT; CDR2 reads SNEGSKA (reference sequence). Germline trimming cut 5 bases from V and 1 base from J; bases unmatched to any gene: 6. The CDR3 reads CSAGLTGAQETQYF. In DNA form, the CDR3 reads TGCAGTGCTGGTCTGACAGGGGCCCAAGAGACCCAGTACTTC.

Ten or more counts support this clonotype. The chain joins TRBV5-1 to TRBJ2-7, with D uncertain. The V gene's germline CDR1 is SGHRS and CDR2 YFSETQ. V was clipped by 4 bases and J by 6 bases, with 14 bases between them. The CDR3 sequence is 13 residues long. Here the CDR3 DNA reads TGCGCCAGCAGCACTGGGGTGTCAGGCGAGCAGTACTTC. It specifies CASSTGVSGEQYF. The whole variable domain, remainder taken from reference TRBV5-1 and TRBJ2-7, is KAGVTQTPRYLIKTRGQQVTLSCSPISGHRSVSWYQQTPGQGLQFLFEYFSETQRNKGNFPGRFSGRQFSNSRSEMNVSTLELGDSALYLCASSTGVSGEQYFGPGTRLTVT.

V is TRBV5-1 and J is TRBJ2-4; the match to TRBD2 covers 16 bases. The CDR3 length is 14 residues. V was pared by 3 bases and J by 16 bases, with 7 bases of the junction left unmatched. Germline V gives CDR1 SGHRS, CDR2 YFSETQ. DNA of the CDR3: TGCGCCAGCAGCTCCGGGACTAGCGGGGGGGATGGTTACTTC. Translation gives CASSSGTSGGDGYF.

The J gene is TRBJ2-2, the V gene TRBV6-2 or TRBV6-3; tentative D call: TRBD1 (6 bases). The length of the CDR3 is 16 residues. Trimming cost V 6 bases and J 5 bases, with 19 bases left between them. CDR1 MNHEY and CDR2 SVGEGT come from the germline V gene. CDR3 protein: CASRDLLGAPTGELFF. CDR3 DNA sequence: TGTGCCAGCAGGGACCTATTGGGGGCTCCTACCGGGGAGCTGTTTTTT.

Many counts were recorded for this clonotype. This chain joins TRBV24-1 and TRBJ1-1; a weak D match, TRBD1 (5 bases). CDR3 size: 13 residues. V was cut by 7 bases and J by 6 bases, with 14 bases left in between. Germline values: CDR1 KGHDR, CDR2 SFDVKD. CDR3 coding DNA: TGTGCCACCAGGTCGCGGGTAGGGGCTGAAGCTTTCTTT. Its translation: CATRSRVGAEAFF.

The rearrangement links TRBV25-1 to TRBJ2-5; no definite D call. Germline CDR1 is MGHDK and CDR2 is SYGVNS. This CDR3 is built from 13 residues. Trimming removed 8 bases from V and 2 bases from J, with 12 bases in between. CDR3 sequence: CASSYHSQETQYF. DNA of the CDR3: TGTGCCAGCTCGTATCACAGTCAAGAGACCCAGTACTTC.

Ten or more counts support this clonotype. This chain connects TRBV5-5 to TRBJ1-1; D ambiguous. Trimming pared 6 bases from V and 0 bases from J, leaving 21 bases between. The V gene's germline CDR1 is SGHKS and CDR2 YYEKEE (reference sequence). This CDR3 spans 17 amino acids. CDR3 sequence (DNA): TGTGCCAGCACAAGCCAGGCGGGCGCTCCTATGAACACTGAAGCTTTCTTT. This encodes CASTSQAGAPMNTEAFF.

CDR3 region: CASSDLIATGTDTQYF. The DNA of the CDR3 is TGTGCCAGCAGCGACCTTATCGCAACTGGCACAGATACGCAGTATTTT. The genes are TRBV5-5 and TRBJ2-3, with D hard to call. This CDR3 is built from 16 residues. Germline loops: CDR1 SGHKS, CDR2 YYEKEE (reference sequence). The V end was cut by 4 bases, the J end by 1 base, with 16 bases between.

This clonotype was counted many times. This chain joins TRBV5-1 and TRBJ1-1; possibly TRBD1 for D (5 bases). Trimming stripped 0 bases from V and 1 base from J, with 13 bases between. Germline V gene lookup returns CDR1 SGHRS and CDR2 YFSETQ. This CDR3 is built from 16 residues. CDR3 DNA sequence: TGCGCCAGCAGCTTGGTCGGGGCCAAATCGAACACTGAAGCTTTCTTT. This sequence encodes CASSLVGAKSNTEAFF.

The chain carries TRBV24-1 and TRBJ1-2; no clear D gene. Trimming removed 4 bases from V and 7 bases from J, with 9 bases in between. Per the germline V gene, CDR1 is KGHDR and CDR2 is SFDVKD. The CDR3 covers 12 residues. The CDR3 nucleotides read TGTGCCACCAGTGAAAAAACGGGTGGCTACACCTTC. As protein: CATSEKTGGYTF.